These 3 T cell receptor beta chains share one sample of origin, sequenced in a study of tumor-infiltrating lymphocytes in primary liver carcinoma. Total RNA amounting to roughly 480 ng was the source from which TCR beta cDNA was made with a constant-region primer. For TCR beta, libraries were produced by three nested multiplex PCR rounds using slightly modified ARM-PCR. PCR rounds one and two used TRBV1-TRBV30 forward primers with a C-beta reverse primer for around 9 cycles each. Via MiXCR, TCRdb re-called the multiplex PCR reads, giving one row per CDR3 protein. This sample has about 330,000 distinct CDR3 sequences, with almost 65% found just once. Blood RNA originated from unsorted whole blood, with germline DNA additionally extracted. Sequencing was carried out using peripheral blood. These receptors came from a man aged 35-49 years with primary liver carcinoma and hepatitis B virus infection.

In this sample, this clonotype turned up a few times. The CDR3 DNA sequence: TGTGCCAGCACCTCGGACAGGGTCTACAATGAGCAGTTCTTC. It is translated as CASTSDRVYNEQFF. The chain is built from TRBV5-5 and TRBJ2-1; the match to TRBD1 covers 8 bases. V gave up 6 bases and J gave up 3 bases; unmatched junction bases: 5. This CDR3 region has 14 residues. CDR1 and CDR2 (germline): SGHKS, YYEKEE (reference sequence).

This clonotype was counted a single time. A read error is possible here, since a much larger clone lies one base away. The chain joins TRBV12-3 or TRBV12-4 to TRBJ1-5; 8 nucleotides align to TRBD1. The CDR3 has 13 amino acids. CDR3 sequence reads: CASSKDRDQPHHF. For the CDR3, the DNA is TGTGCCAGCAGTAAGGACAGGGACCAGCCCCACCATTTT.

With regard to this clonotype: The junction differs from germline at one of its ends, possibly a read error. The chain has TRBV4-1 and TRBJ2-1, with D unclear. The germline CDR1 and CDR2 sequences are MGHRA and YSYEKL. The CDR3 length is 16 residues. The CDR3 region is CASNQRISSSYDEQFF. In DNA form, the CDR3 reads TGCGCCAGCAACCAACGGATCAGTAGCTCCTACGATGAGCAGTTCTTC.